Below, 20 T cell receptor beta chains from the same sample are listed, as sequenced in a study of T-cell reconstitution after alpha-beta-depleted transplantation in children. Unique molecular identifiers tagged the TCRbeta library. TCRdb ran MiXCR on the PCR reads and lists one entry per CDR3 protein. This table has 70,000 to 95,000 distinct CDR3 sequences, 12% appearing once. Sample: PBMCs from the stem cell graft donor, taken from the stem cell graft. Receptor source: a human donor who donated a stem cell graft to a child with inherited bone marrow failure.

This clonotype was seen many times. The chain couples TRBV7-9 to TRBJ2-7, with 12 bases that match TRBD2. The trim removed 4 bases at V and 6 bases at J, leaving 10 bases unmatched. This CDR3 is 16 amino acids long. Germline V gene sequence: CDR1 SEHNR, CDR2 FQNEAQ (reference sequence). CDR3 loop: CASSSRGTSGSREQYF. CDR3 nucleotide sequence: TGTGCCAGCAGCTCGAGGGGGACTAGCGGGTCCCGCGAGCAGTACTTC.

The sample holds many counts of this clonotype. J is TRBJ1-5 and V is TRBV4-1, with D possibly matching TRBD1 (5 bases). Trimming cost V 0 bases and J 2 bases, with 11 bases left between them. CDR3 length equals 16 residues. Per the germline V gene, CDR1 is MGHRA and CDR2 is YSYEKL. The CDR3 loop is CASSQDGGFGNQPQHF. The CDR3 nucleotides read TGCGCCAGCAGCCAAGATGGGGGGTTTGGCAATCAGCCCCAGCATTTT.

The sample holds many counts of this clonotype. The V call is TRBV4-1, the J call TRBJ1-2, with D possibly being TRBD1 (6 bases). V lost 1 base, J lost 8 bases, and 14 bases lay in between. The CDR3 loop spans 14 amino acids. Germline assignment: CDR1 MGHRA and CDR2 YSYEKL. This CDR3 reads CASSQALRGRGYTF. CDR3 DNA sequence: TGCGCCAGCAGCCAAGCCCTCAGGGGACGGGGCTACACCTTC.

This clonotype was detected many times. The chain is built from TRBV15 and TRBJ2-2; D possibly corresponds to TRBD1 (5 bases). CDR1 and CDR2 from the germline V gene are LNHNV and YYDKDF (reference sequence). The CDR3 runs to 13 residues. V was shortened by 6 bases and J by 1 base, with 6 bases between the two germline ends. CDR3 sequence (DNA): TGTGCCACCAGTGGACAGAACACCGGGGAGCTGTTTTTT. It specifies CATSGQNTGELFF.

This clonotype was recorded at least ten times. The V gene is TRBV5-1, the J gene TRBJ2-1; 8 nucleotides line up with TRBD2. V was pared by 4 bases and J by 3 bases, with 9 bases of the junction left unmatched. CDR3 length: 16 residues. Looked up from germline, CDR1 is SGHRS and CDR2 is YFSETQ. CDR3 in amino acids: CASSQTTSALYNEQFF. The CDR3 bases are TGCGCCAGCAGCCAAACGACTAGCGCACTCTACAATGAGCAGTTCTTC.

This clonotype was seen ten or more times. DNA of the CDR3: TGTGCCAGCAGCGCGGAATCGGGACTAGCGGGAGATGGGCAGTTCTTC. Translation gives CASSAESGLAGDGQFF. V usage is TRBV7-9 and J usage is TRBJ2-1; 14 bases are shared with TRBD2. CDR1 and CDR2 from the germline V gene are SEHNR and FQNEAQ (reference sequence). The CDR3 is made up of 16 amino acids. The trim removed 5 bases at V and 12 bases at J, leaving 12 bases unmatched.

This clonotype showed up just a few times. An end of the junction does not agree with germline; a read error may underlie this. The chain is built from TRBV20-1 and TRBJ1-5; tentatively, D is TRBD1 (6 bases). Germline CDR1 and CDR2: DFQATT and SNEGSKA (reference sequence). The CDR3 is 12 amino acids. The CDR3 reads CSDRRGNQPQHF. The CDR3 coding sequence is TGCAGTGATAGAAGGGGGAATCAGCCCCAGCATTTT.

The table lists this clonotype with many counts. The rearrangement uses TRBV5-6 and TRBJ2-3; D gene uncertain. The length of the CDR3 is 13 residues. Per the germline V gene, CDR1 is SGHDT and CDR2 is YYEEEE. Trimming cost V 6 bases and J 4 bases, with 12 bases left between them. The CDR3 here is CASTSLVADTQYF. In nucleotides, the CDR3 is TGTGCCAGCACCAGCTTGGTTGCAGATACGCAGTATTTT.

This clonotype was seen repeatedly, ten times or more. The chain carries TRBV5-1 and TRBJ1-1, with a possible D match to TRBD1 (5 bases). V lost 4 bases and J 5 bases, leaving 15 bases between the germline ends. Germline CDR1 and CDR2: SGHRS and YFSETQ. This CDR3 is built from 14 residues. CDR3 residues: CASSPSFGGTEAFF. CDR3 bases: TGCGCCAGCAGCCCCTCGTTCGGGGGAACTGAAGCTTTCTTT.

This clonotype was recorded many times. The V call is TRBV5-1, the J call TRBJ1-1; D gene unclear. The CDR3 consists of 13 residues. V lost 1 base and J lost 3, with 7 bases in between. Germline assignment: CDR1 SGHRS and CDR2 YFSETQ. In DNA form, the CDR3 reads TGCGCCAGCAGCTTGTACGGAGACACTGAAGCTTTCTTT. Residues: CASSLYGDTEAFF.

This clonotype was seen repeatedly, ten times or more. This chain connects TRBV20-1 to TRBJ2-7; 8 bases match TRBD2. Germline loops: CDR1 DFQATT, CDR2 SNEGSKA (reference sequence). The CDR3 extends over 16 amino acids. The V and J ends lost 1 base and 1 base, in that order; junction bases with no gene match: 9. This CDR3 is CSARVGVGGRSYEQYF. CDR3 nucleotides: TGCAGTGCTAGAGTGGGTGTTGGCGGGAGGTCCTACGAGCAGTACTTC.

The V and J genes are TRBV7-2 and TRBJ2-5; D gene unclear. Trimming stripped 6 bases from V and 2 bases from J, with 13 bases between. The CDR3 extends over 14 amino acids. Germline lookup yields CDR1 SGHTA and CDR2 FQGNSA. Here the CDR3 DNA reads TGTGCCAGCAGTCAACGACCAGGTCAAGAGACCCAGTACTTC. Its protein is CASSQRPGQETQYF.

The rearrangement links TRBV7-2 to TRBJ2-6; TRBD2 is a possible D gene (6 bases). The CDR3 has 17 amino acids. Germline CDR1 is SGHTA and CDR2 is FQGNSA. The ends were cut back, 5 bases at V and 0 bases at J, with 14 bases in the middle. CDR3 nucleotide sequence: TGTGCCAGCAGCCCCTGGGGCGGGGACTCTGGGGCCAACGTCCTGACTTTC. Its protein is CASSPWGGDSGANVLTF.

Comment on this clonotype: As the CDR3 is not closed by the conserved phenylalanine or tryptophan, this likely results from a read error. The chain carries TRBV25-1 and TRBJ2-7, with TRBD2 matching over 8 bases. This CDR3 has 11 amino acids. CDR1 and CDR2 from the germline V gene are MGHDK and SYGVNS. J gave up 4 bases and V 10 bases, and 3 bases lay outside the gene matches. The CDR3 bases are TGTGCCACCGGGAGGGATTACGAGCAGTACTTA. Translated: CATGRDYEQYL.

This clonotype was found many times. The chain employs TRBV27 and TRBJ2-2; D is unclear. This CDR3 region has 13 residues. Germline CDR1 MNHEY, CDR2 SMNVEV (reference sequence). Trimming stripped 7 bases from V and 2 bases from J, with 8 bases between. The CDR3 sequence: CASNIRNTGELFF. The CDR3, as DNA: TGTGCCAGCAATATCCGAAACACCGGGGAGCTGTTTTTT.

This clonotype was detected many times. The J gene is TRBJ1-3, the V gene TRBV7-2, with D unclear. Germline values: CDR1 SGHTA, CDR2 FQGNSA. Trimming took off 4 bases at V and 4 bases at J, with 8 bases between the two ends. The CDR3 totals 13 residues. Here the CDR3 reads CASSSSQGNTIYF. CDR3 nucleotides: TGTGCCAGCAGCTCCTCGCAAGGAAACACCATATATTTT.

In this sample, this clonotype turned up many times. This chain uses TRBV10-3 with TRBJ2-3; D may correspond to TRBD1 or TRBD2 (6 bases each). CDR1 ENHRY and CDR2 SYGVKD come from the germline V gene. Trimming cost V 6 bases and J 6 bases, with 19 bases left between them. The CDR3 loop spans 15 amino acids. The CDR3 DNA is TGTGCCATCAGCACCGGGGGCCCAAACCGCGATACGCAGTATTTT. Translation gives CAISTGGPNRDTQYF.

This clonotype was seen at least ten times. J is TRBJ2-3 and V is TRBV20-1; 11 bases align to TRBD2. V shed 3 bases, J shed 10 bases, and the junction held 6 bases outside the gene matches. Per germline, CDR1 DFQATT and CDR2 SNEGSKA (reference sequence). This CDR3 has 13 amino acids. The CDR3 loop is CSASASGGQAQYF. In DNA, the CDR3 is TGCAGTGCTAGTGCTAGCGGGGGGCAGGCGCAGTATTTT.

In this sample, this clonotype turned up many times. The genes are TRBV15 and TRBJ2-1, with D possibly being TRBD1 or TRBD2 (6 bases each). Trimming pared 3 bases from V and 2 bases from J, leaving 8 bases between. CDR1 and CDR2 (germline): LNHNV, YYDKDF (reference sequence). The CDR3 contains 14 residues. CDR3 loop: CATSSGGTYNEQFF. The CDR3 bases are TGTGCCACCAGCAGCGGGGGCACCTACAATGAGCAGTTCTTC.

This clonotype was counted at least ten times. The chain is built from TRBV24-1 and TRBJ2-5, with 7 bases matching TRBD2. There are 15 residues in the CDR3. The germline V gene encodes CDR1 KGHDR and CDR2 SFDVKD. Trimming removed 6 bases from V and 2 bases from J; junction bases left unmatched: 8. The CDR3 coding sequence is TGTGCCACCAGTCCGGGGTCTAGCGGACAAGAGACCCAGTACTTC. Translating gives CATSPGSSGQETQYF.